This T cell receptor beta chain was recovered during a study of blood T cell repertoires in COVID-19. The table came from immunoSEQ multiplex PCR; TCRdb's copy has only in-frame clones and leaves some out. The sample holds approximately 72,000 clones, over 65% seen once. This clone has only a few counts. The sequencing sample was made of peripheral blood. This TCR came from a woman older than 75 with acute or convalescent COVID-19.

The CDR3 bases are TGCGCCAGCAGCCCGTTCATGGGGGGGTCTAATGAAAAACTGTTTTTT. Translated, it gives CASSPFMGGSNEKLFF. The chain recombines TRBV5-1 with TRBJ1-4, with D possibly being TRBD1 (5 bases). The ends were cut back, 4 bases at V and 3 bases at J, with 16 bases in the middle. The CDR3 covers 16 residues. Per germline, CDR1 SGHRS and CDR2 YFSETQ.